This T cell receptor beta chain was captured by sequencing in a study of T cells of healthy individuals. Each CDR3 protein is one row after TCRdb ran MiXCR on the 5' RACE reads. The sample lists tens of thousands of distinct CDR3 sequences, around 15% occurring once. Ten or more counts support this clonotype. V was trimmed by 1 base and J by 0 bases, leaving 11 bases between them. The germline CDR1 and CDR2 sequences are SGHTS and YDEGEE. The CDR3 has 17 residues. The chain couples TRBV5-8 to TRBJ2-6, with D possibly being TRBD1 (5 bases). The TCR sequence derives from a human donor in good health. Written as DNA, the CDR3 is TGTGCCAGCAGCTTGTGGACACAAGCCTCTGGGGCCAACGTCCTGACTTTC. Its translation: CASSLWTQASGANVLTF.